A single sample is the source of the 9 T cell receptor beta chains below, sequenced in a study of T cells in tuberculosis. TCRdb keeps only in-frame clones here, not all; method: immunoSEQ multiplex PCR. The table includes approximately 49,000 clones, over 90% detected once. Time point specified: new active TB diagnosis, blood taken before or within 7 days of starting treatment. Sequenced material: PBMCs, taken at tuberculosis diagnosis. Receptors originate from an adult with tuberculosis.

The genes are TRBV6-5 and TRBJ2-2; 8 bases line up with TRBD2. This CDR3 is 15 amino acids long. Germline values: CDR1 MNHEY, CDR2 SVGAGI. J lost 4 bases, V lost 7 bases, and 8 bases had no gene match. The CDR3 nucleotides are TGTGCCAGCACCCCGGGGGGGGCAGGCACCGGGGAGCTGTTTTTT. It encodes CASTPGGAGTGELFF.

This chain uses TRBV2 with TRBJ2-2, with D possibly matching TRBD1 (6 bases). The CDR3 runs to 12 residues. CDR1 SNHLY and CDR2 FYNNEI come from the germline V gene. The ends were cut back, 7 bases at V and 3 bases at J, with 6 bases in the middle. CDR3 coding DNA: TGTGCCAGCAACAGGGACACCGGGGAGCTGTTTTTT. Its translation is CASNRDTGELFF.

This clone was seen once. V usage is TRBV28 and J usage is TRBJ2-7; 8 nucleotides line up with TRBD1. CDR3 size: 15 residues. J gave up 3 bases and V 5 bases, and 9 bases lay outside the gene matches. The germline CDR1 and CDR2 sequences are MDHEN and SYDVKM. The DNA for the CDR3 is TGTGCCAGCAGTCCCCTAGACAGGGGAAACTACGAGCAGTACTTC. Its translation: CASSPLDRGNYEQYF.

The CDR3 loop reads CASSSLAGAAYEQYF. The CDR3 coding sequence is TGCGCCAGCAGCTCACTAGCGGGGGCCGCCTACGAGCAGTACTTC. The chain carries TRBV5-1 and TRBJ2-7, with 11 bases matching TRBD2. V was clipped by 3 bases and J by 2 bases; unmatched bases: 4. Per germline, CDR1 SGHRS and CDR2 YFSETQ. The CDR3 is 15 amino acids.

V is TRBV9 and J is TRBJ2-3, with a tentative D call TRBD1 (5 bases). The V end was cut by 0 bases, the J end by 1 base, with 6 bases between. Germline V gene data show CDR1 as SGDLS and CDR2 as YYNGEE. The CDR3 length is 14 residues. The CDR3 bases are TGTGCCAGCAGCGTAGAAGGGGGCACAGATACGCAGTATTTT. This codes for CASSVEGGTDTQYF.

The chain couples TRBV5-1 to TRBJ2-7; maybe TRBD2 (6 bases). V lost 0 bases and J lost 3, with 7 bases in between. The germline gives CDR1 SGHRS, CDR2 YFSETQ. This CDR3 is built from 13 residues. Here the CDR3 reads CASSLARDYEQYF. CDR3 bases: TGCGCCAGCAGCTTGGCGCGGGACTACGAGCAGTACTTC. Supplemented by reference TRBV5-1 and TRBJ2-7, the full variable domain reads KAGVTQTPRYLIKTRGQQVTLSCSPISGHRSVSWYQQTPGQGLQFLFEYFSETQRNKGNFPGRFSGRQFSNSRSEMNVSTLELGDSALYLCASSLARDYEQYFGPGTRLTVT.

On this clone itself: This CDR3 is also generated by other DNA sequences in the sample. This sequence joins TRBV18 and TRBJ1-5; D is ambiguous. The CDR3 covers 13 residues. V lost 3 bases and J lost 2, with 5 bases in between. The germline V gene has CDR1 KGHSH and CDR2 LQKENI. The CDR3 DNA is TGTGCCAGCTCACCGCAGGGCAATCAGCCCCAGCATTTT. Translating gives CASSPQGNQPQHF.

This clone was counted a single time. This chain joins TRBV28 and TRBJ1-4; D might be TRBD1 (5 bases). The V end was cut by 8 bases, the J end by 8 bases, with 15 bases between. Germline lookup yields CDR1 MDHEN and CDR2 SYDVKM. The CDR3 is made up of 13 amino acids. CDR3 in DNA: TGTGCCAGCGGGGGGGTCGGGTACGAAAAACTGTTTTTT. Translating it yields CASGGVGYEKLFF.

V usage is TRBV20-1 and J usage is TRBJ1-1, with TRBD1 identical over 7 bases. The CDR3 length is 11 residues. Germline CDR1 is DFQATT and CDR2 is SNEGSKA (reference sequence). V was clipped by 6 bases and J by 11 bases; unmatched bases: 9. CDR3 sequence (DNA): TGCAGTGCCTCTGACAGGGAAAGGGCTTTCTTT. It encodes CSASDRERAFF.